The following is a T cell receptor beta chain sequence with its context. This same CDR3 is encoded by further DNA sequences in the sample. The record originates from a study of OX40 agonist ivuxolimab in advanced cancers. With 0 bases removed from V and 5 bases from J, the gap between germline ends came to 5 bases. Germline-derived CDR1 and CDR2 are SGHRS and YFSETQ. The length of the CDR3 is 13 residues. Assay: immunoSEQ multiplex PCR; the TCRdb copy retains only in-frame clones and omits some. The sample holds roughly 92,000 clones, around nine tenths seen once. This receptor was obtained from an adult with an advanced solid tumor such as melanoma, head and neck, liver or kidney cancer. The source material was CD4+ or CD8+ T cells sorted from blood, sampled in a trial of the OX40 agonist ivuxolimab. V is TRBV5-1 and J is TRBJ2-2; D is ambiguous. The CDR3 region is CASSLVGTGELFF. CDR3 DNA: TGCGCCAGCAGCTTGGTGGGAACCGGGGAGCTGTTTTTT. The full variable domain, its missing parts supplied by reference TRBV5-1 and TRBJ2-2, is KAGVTQTPRYLIKTRGQQVTLSCSPISGHRSVSWYQQTPGQGLQFLFEYFSETQRNKGNFPGRFSGRQFSNSRSEMNVSTLELGDSALYLCASSLVGTGELFFGEGSRLTVL.